Listed below are T cell receptor beta chains from one sample, sequenced in a study of cytomegalovirus exposure and HLA in healthy donors. Here immunoSEQ multiplex PCR was the method, and the copy in TCRdb shows in-frame clones only, minus some. The sample yields under 200,000 clones, approximately 80% seen once. Sequenced sample: PBMCs. All receptors come from a male donor in good health and CMV-seropositive. Each CDR3 is given with its conserved first and last residue. Fields, in order: J gene, clone size, CDR3 length, V gene, D gene, CDR3 protein, CDR3 DNA. The D gene is left open where the match is weak. Clone size, where shown, is once, few, many, or a class for clones that have expanded.

J gene: TRBJ2-5; clone size: .; CDR3 length: 14; V gene: TRBV6-6; D gene: .; CDR3 protein: CASSYSNSQETQYF; CDR3 DNA: TGTGCCAGCAGTTACTCGAACAGCCAAGAGACCCAGTACTTC
J gene: TRBJ1-1; clone size: few; CDR3 length: 16; V gene: TRBV7-2; D gene: TRBD1; CDR3 protein: CASSLTARGVNTEAFF; CDR3 DNA: TGTGCCAGCAGCTTAACCGCCAGGGGGGTTAACACTGAAGCTTTCTTT
J gene: TRBJ1-1; clone size: .; CDR3 length: 14; V gene: TRBV9; D gene: .; CDR3 protein: CASSAGDPNTEAFF; CDR3 DNA: TGTGCCAGCAGCGCAGGGGACCCGAACACTGAAGCTTTCTTT
J gene: TRBJ2-3; clone size: .; CDR3 length: 15; V gene: TRBV10-2; D gene: .; CDR3 protein: CASSEFGLPTDTQYF; CDR3 DNA: TGCGCCAGCAGTGAGTTCGGTCTCCCCACAGATACGCAGTATTTT
J gene: TRBJ1-1; clone size: .; CDR3 length: 14; V gene: TRBV2; D gene: .; CDR3 protein: CASILAGGNTEAFF; CDR3 DNA: TGTGCCAGCATTCTGGCGGGGGGGAACACTGAAGCTTTCTTT
J gene: TRBJ1-1; clone size: .; CDR3 length: 13; V gene: TRBV27; D gene: TRBD1; CDR3 protein: CASSQQGISEAFF; CDR3 DNA: TGTGCCAGCAGCCAACAGGGGATTTCTGAAGCTTTCTTT
J gene: TRBJ2-7; clone size: .; CDR3 length: 15; V gene: TRBV18; D gene: .; CDR3 protein: CASSPGATDSYEQYF; CDR3 DNA: TGTGCCAGCTCACCAGGGGCCACCGACTCCTACGAGCAGTACTTC
J gene: TRBJ2-5; clone size: .; CDR3 length: 15; V gene: TRBV2; D gene: .; CDR3 protein: CASTPGLTYQETQYF; CDR3 DNA: TGTGCCAGCACCCCCGGACTCACGTACCAAGAGACCCAGTACTTC
J gene: TRBJ2-1; clone size: .; CDR3 length: 15; V gene: TRBV7-2; D gene: .; CDR3 protein: CASSTIPMSGNEQFF; CDR3 DNA: TGTGCCAGCAGCACGATACCCATGAGTGGCAATGAGCAGTTCTTC
J gene: TRBJ1-1; clone size: .; CDR3 length: 13; V gene: TRBV7-9; D gene: .; CDR3 protein: CAAGQREISEAFF; CDR3 DNA: TGTGCCGCGGGGCAAAGGGAAATATCTGAAGCTTTCTTT
J gene: TRBJ1-5; clone size: .; CDR3 length: 14; V gene: TRBV2; D gene: TRBD1; CDR3 protein: CASTGTGGNQPQHF; CDR3 DNA: TGTGCCAGCACCGGGACAGGGGGCAATCAGCCCCAGCATTTT
J gene: TRBJ1-2; clone size: .; CDR3 length: 13; V gene: TRBV19; D gene: .; CDR3 protein: CAGKKGHNDGYTF; CDR3 DNA: TGTGCCGGAAAGAAGGGACATAACGATGGCTACACCTTC
J gene: TRBJ1-2; clone size: .; CDR3 length: 16; V gene: TRBV18; D gene: TRBD1; CDR3 protein: CASSLPAPGQGVGYTF; CDR3 DNA: TGTGCCAGCTCGCTGCCTGCTCCGGGACAGGGGGTTGGCTACACCTTC
J gene: TRBJ2-7; clone size: .; CDR3 length: 14; V gene: TRBV15; D gene: .; CDR3 protein: CATSKQASSYEQYF; CDR3 DNA: TGTGCCACCAGCAAGCAGGCCAGCTCCTACGAGCAGTACTTC
J gene: TRBJ1-5; clone size: .; CDR3 length: 18; V gene: TRBV7-6; D gene: TRBD1; CDR3 protein: CASSLRPGQFNSNQPQHF; CDR3 DNA: TGTGCCAGCAGCTTAAGGCCGGGACAGTTCAATAGCAATCAGCCCCAGCATTTT
J gene: TRBJ2-7; clone size: .; CDR3 length: 15; V gene: TRBV5-1; D gene: .; CDR3 protein: CASSLWSVRSYEQYF; CDR3 DNA: TGCGCCAGCAGCTTGTGGTCAGTCCGATCCTACGAGCAGTACTTC
J gene: TRBJ2-1; clone size: few; CDR3 length: 18; V gene: TRBV18; D gene: TRBD2; CDR3 protein: CASSPLRTSGRVDNEQFF; CDR3 DNA: TGTGCCAGCTCACCGCTCAGGACTAGCGGGAGGGTGGACAATGAGCAGTTCTTC
J gene: TRBJ2-7; clone size: few; CDR3 length: 16; V gene: TRBV5-1; D gene: TRBD1; CDR3 protein: CASSSGGGQGAREQYF; CDR3 DNA: TGCGCCAGCAGCTCCGGAGGGGGACAGGGGGCGCGTGAGCAGTACTTC
J gene: TRBJ1-6; clone size: .; CDR3 length: 13; V gene: TRBV2; D gene: .; CDR3 protein: CASKLGQDSPLHF; CDR3 DNA: TGTGCCAGCAAACTGGGGCAAGATTCACCCCTCCACTTT
J gene: TRBJ2-3; clone size: .; CDR3 length: 14; V gene: TRBV10-3; D gene: TRBD2; CDR3 protein: CAIRLAGVVDTQYF; CDR3 DNA: TGTGCCATCAGGCTAGCGGGAGTGGTAGATACGCAGTATTTT
J gene: TRBJ1-5; clone size: .; CDR3 length: 15; V gene: TRBV28; D gene: TRBD1; CDR3 protein: CASSLTGGGNQPQHF; CDR3 DNA: TGTGCCAGCAGTCTAACAGGGGGTGGCAATCAGCCCCAGCATTTT
J gene: TRBJ1-1; clone size: .; CDR3 length: 9; V gene: TRBV27; D gene: .; CDR3 protein: CASSCRAFF; CDR3 DNA: TGTGCCAGCAGTTGTAGAGCTTTCTTT
J gene: TRBJ1-5; clone size: .; CDR3 length: 15; V gene: TRBV30; D gene: TRBD1; CDR3 protein: CAWSAGTGGMQPQHF; CDR3 DNA: TGTGCCTGGAGTGCAGGGACAGGGGGCATGCAGCCCCAGCATTTT
J gene: TRBJ2-1; clone size: once; CDR3 length: 15; V gene: TRBV7-2; D gene: .; CDR3 protein: CASSRTTSSYNEQFF; CDR3 DNA: TGTGCCAGCAGCCGGACTACAAGCTCCTACAATGAGCAGTTCTTC
J gene: TRBJ1-4; clone size: .; CDR3 length: 14; V gene: TRBV2; D gene: .; CDR3 protein: CASIPEGLGEKLFF; CDR3 DNA: TGTGCCAGCATCCCTGAGGGCCTCGGGGAAAAACTGTTTTTT
J gene: TRBJ2-1; clone size: .; CDR3 length: 13; V gene: TRBV6-1; D gene: TRBD1; CDR3 protein: CASNPTGGNEQFF; CDR3 DNA: TGTGCCAGCAATCCTACAGGGGGCAATGAGCAGTTCTTC
J gene: TRBJ2-5; clone size: .; CDR3 length: 14; V gene: TRBV15; D gene: .; CDR3 protein: CATSRDRRAETQYF; CDR3 DNA: TGTGCCACCAGCAGAGACAGGCGGGCAGAGACCCAGTACTTC
J gene: TRBJ1-1; clone size: once; CDR3 length: 14; V gene: TRBV27; D gene: TRBD1; CDR3 protein: CASSRTGSNTEAFF; CDR3 DNA: TGTGCCAGCTCTCGGACAGGGTCGAACACTGAAGCTTTCTTT
J gene: TRBJ2-2; clone size: once; CDR3 length: 14; V gene: TRBV6-5; D gene: TRBD1; CDR3 protein: CASSWTGDTGELFF; CDR3 DNA: TGTGCCAGCAGTTGGACAGGGGACACCGGGGAGCTGTTTTTT
J gene: TRBJ1-5; clone size: few; CDR3 length: 16; V gene: TRBV7-2; D gene: .; CDR3 protein: CASSFGQPYSNQPQHF; CDR3 DNA: TGTGCCAGCAGCTTTGGACAGCCTTATAGCAATCAGCCCCAGCATTTT
J gene: TRBJ1-1; clone size: .; CDR3 length: 15; V gene: TRBV5-1; D gene: TRBD1; CDR3 protein: CASSLQGTENTEAFF; CDR3 DNA: TGCGCCAGCAGCTTGCAAGGGACAGAGAACACTGAAGCTTTCTTT
J gene: TRBJ1-5; clone size: .; CDR3 length: 17; V gene: TRBV30; D gene: .; CDR3 protein: CAWSVSLQTGFRQPQHF; CDR3 DNA: TGTGCCTGGAGTGTAAGCCTGCAAACAGGGTTCCGGCAGCCCCAGCATTTT
J gene: TRBJ2-2; clone size: .; CDR3 length: 16; V gene: TRBV9; D gene: .; CDR3 protein: CASSANLVLPTGELFF; CDR3 DNA: TGTGCCAGCAGCGCGAATCTAGTCCTCCCCACCGGGGAGCTGTTTTTT
J gene: TRBJ2-1; clone size: .; CDR3 length: 17; V gene: TRBV4-3; D gene: .; CDR3 protein: CASSQGSGGPPWNEQFF; CDR3 DNA: TGCGCCAGCAGCCAAGGGTCCGGGGGGCCGCCCTGGAATGAGCAGTTCTTC
J gene: TRBJ2-4; clone size: .; CDR3 length: 16; V gene: TRBV19; D gene: TRBD1; CDR3 protein: CASSSLQGFAKNIQYF; CDR3 DNA: TGTGCCAGTAGTTCCTTACAGGGGTTTGCCAAAAACATTCAGTACTTC
J gene: TRBJ2-3; clone size: .; CDR3 length: 15; V gene: TRBV5-5; D gene: TRBD1; CDR3 protein: CASTDRSSSTDTQYF; CDR3 DNA: TGTGCCAGCACGGACAGGAGTTCTAGCACAGATACGCAGTATTTT
J gene: TRBJ2-7; clone size: .; CDR3 length: 11; V gene: TRBV2; D gene: .; CDR3 protein: CASSFLYEQYF; CDR3 DNA: TGTGCCAGCAGCTTTTTATACGAGCAGTACTTC
J gene: TRBJ2-7; clone size: .; CDR3 length: 13; V gene: TRBV5-1; D gene: .; CDR3 protein: CASSLYLTGEQYF; CDR3 DNA: TGCGCCAGCAGCTTATACTTAACCGGCGAGCAGTACTTC
J gene: TRBJ2-7; clone size: .; CDR3 length: 15; V gene: TRBV4-1; D gene: TRBD1; CDR3 protein: CASSQRTGNSYEQYF; CDR3 DNA: TGCGCCAGCAGCCAGAGGACAGGGAATTCCTACGAGCAGTACTTC
J gene: TRBJ1-2; clone size: once; CDR3 length: 15; V gene: TRBV27; D gene: .; CDR3 protein: CASSFSGGAGYGYTF; CDR3 DNA: TGTGCCAGCAGTTTTTCGGGGGGCGCGGGGTATGGCTACACCTTC
J gene: TRBJ2-4; clone size: .; CDR3 length: 14; V gene: TRBV4-1; D gene: TRBD1; CDR3 protein: CASSQGQGADSQYF; CDR3 DNA: TGCGCCAGCAGCCAAGGACAGGGGGCTGACAGTCAGTACTTC
J gene: TRBJ2-1; clone size: few; CDR3 length: 11; V gene: TRBV25-1; D gene: .; CDR3 protein: CASTGYNEQFF; CDR3 DNA: TGTGCCAGCACAGGATACAATGAGCAGTTCTTC
J gene: TRBJ2-2; clone size: .; CDR3 length: 11; V gene: TRBV25-1; D gene: .; CDR3 protein: CASSENRELFF; CDR3 DNA: TGTGCCAGCAGTGAAAACAGGGAGCTGTTTTTT
J gene: TRBJ2-1; clone size: .; CDR3 length: 14; V gene: TRBV27; D gene: .; CDR3 protein: CASNRDFSYNEQFF; CDR3 DNA: TGTGCCAGCAACCGGGACTTCTCCTACAATGAGCAGTTCTTC
J gene: TRBJ2-7; clone size: .; CDR3 length: 18; V gene: TRBV11-2; D gene: TRBD1; CDR3 protein: CASSFRGGQGDNPYEQYF; CDR3 DNA: TGTGCCAGCAGCTTTAGAGGGGGACAGGGCGACAATCCCTACGAGCAGTACTTC
J gene: TRBJ1-5; clone size: .; CDR3 length: 14; V gene: TRBV18; D gene: .; CDR3 protein: CASSPPGGDQPQHF; CDR3 DNA: TGTGCCAGCTCACCACCGGGGGGAGATCAGCCCCAGCATTTT
J gene: TRBJ1-1; clone size: .; CDR3 length: 15; V gene: TRBV5-1; D gene: .; CDR3 protein: CASSLEGGRGTEAFF; CDR3 DNA: TGCGCCAGCAGCTTGGAAGGGGGAAGGGGCACTGAAGCTTTCTTT
J gene: TRBJ2-7; clone size: .; CDR3 length: 15; V gene: TRBV28; D gene: TRBD2; CDR3 protein: CASSLGGGPTYEQYF; CDR3 DNA: TGTGCCAGCAGTTTAGGGGGAGGGCCGACCTACGAGCAGTACTTC
J gene: TRBJ2-1; clone size: .; CDR3 length: 12; V gene: TRBV7-2; D gene: .; CDR3 protein: CASSPGYNEQFF; CDR3 DNA: TGTGCCAGCAGCCCGGGGTACAATGAGCAGTTCTTC
J gene: TRBJ2-7; clone size: .; CDR3 length: 14; V gene: TRBV11-2; D gene: TRBD1; CDR3 protein: CASSFHRQGREQYF; CDR3 DNA: TGTGCCAGCAGCTTCCACCGACAGGGGAGGGAGCAGTACTTC
J gene: TRBJ2-7; clone size: .; CDR3 length: 14; V gene: TRBV27; D gene: .; CDR3 protein: CASGKLGSSYEQYF; CDR3 DNA: TGTGCCAGCGGAAAGTTGGGGAGCTCCTACGAGCAGTACTTC
J gene: TRBJ1-1; clone size: .; CDR3 length: 13; V gene: TRBV13; D gene: TRBD1; CDR3 protein: CASSPQGFTEAFF; CDR3 DNA: TGTGCCAGCAGTCCACAGGGGTTCACTGAAGCTTTCTTT
J gene: TRBJ1-2; clone size: once; CDR3 length: 13; V gene: TRBV5-1; D gene: .; CDR3 protein: CASSGGYDFGYTF; CDR3 DNA: TGCGCCAGCAGCGGAGGATATGACTTTGGCTACACCTTC
J gene: TRBJ1-5; clone size: .; CDR3 length: 15; V gene: TRBV7-2; D gene: .; CDR3 protein: CASSFVGLVSQPQHF; CDR3 DNA: TGTGCCAGCAGCTTTGTCGGGTTAGTGAGTCAGCCCCAGCATTTT
J gene: TRBJ2-1; clone size: .; CDR3 length: 17; V gene: TRBV5-1; D gene: TRBD2; CDR3 protein: CASSLGLAGNSYNEQFF; CDR3 DNA: TGCGCCAGCAGCTTGGGACTAGCGGGAAATTCGTACAATGAGCAGTTCTTC
J gene: TRBJ2-5; clone size: few; CDR3 length: 15; V gene: TRBV5-4; D gene: TRBD2; CDR3 protein: CASSFTSGGQETQYF; CDR3 DNA: TGTGCCAGCAGCTTCACTAGCGGGGGGCAAGAGACCCAGTACTTC
J gene: TRBJ1-2; clone size: few; CDR3 length: 13; V gene: TRBV30; D gene: .; CDR3 protein: CAWSGQTGGGYTF; CDR3 DNA: TGTGCCTGGAGCGGCCAGACCGGCGGGGGCTACACCTTC